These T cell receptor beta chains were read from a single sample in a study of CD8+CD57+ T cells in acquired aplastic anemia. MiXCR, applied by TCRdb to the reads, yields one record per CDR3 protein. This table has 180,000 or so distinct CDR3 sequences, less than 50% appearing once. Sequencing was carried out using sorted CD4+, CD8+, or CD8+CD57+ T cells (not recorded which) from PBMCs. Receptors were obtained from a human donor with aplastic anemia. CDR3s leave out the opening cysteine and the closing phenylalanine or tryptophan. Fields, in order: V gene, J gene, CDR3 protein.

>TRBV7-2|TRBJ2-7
ASSSSRGEQY
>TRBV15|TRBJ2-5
ATSIRRGETQY
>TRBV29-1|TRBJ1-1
SVGWGGGEAF
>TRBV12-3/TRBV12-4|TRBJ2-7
ASSLPTGAKDEQY
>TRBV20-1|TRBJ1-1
SARQTGEAF
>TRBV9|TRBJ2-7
ACSVGGSHGQY
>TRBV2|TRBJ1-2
ASSEAAYGYT
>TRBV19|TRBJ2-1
ASSGRGAYNEQF
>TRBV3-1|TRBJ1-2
ASSQMLGTGGLGYT
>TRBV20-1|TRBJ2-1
SATDRGGSMNEQF
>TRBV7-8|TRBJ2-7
ASSLGGWEYEQY
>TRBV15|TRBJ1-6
ATSRANSPLH
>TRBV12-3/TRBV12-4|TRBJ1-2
ASSLQGNYGYT
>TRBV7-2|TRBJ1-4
ASSSRQGNEKLF
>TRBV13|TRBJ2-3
ASSVGLAGVMDTQY
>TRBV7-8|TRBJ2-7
ASSSDRRYEQY
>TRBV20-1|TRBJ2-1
SAPAGAYNEQF
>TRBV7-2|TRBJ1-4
ASGFTGGNEKLF
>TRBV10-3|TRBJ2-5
TTGFQETQY
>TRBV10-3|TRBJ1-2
AISEQGAGYT
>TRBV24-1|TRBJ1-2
ATSDPRGFDGYT
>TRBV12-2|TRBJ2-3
ASRLAGGAGDTQY
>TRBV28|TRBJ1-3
ASSSGANAGNTIY
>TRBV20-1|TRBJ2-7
SARDSGGSVSPYEQY
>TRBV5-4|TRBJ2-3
ASSHQRTSTDTQY
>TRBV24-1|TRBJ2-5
ATSDRETQY
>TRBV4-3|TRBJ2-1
ASSQEGGERQF
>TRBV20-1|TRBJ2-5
SAIEDLMGETQY
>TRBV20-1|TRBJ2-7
SARDDWAYEQY
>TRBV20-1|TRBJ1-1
RQPSGTEAF
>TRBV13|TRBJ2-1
ASSLGLLRTYEQF
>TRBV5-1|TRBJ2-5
ASSFGRSWETQY
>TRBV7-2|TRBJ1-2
ASSRGAVGRYT